This T cell receptor (beta chain) derives from a study of blood T cell repertoires in COVID-19. In the original workflow: Counts of nucleated cells, estimated from reference gene primer amplification, were obtained. This table comes from immunoSEQ multiplex PCR, and its TCRdb copy is limited to in-frame clones, with some not included. From that table come the V and J calls and clone size; the DNA was used to work out D and trimming. Of around 200,000 clones listed, 70% to 90% are singletons. This clone was observed a handful of times. V lost 5 bases and J 4 bases, leaving 17 bases between the germline ends. The germline V gene has CDR1 LNHDA and CDR2 SQIVND (reference sequence). This CDR3 comprises 15 residues.

The sequence derives from a man aged 35 to 55 who had recovered from COVID-19. This chain uses TRBV19 with TRBJ2-5, with D perhaps matching TRBD1 (6 bases). Sequencing was performed on PBMCs or T cells enriched from blood (not recorded which). Here the CDR3 DNA reads TGTGCCAGTAGTCTCGCAGGGGCTATGGGAGAGACCCAGTACTTC. It yields the protein CASSLAGAMGETQYF.